This T cell receptor (beta chain) was retrieved from a study of T-cell memory formation after mild COVID-19. CDR1 is GTSNPN, CDR2 SVGIG, per germline (reference sequence). V lost 0 bases and J lost 2, with 11 bases in between. CDR3 length equals 14 residues. TCRdb independently ran MiXCR on the 5' RACE reads; one entry per CDR3 protein. The repertoire has hundreds of thousands of distinct CDR3 sequences, about 23% of them found once; the top ten carry roughly an eighth. Sample: PBMCs or a T cell subset sorted from them (not recorded which). This chain links TRBV30 with TRBJ2-7; D is possibly TRBD2 (6 bases). This receptor was identified in an adult woman who had mild COVID-19 (a few samples of this study predate the infection). Cell type and time point are not known. The CDR3 bases are TGTGCCTGGAGTGTACTGGCGGGACCCTACGAGCAGTACTTC. Its protein product is CAWSVLAGPYEQYF.